Each of the 18 T cell receptor beta chains below was sequenced from the same sample in a study of chemoradiotherapy in HPV16-positive cancers. The repertoire was sequenced with immunoSEQ multiplex PCR; TCRdb's copy has only in-frame clones and lacks some. The table has about 11,000 clones, around 82% seen once. The sample was collected from a patient who underwent chemoradiotherapy. The receptors shown here come from a human donor with HPV-associated anogenital cancer.

The chain links TRBV10-3 to TRBJ2-2; D gene unclear. Germline-derived CDR1 and CDR2 are ENHRY and SYGVKD. CDR3 length: 14 amino acids. The CDR3 DNA is TGTGCATCGTGGAACAGCCCAAACACCGGGGAGCTGTTTTTT. It codes for CASWNSPNTGELFF.

This clone was observed a handful of times. The chain joins TRBV4-1 to TRBJ1-1, with no clear D. V was pared by 2 bases and J by 6 bases, with 16 bases between. The CDR3 extends over 15 amino acids. CDR1 is MGHRA and CDR2 is YSYEKL in the germline V gene. CDR3 amino acids: CASSQSDHPGAEAFF. The CDR3 nucleotides are TGCGCCAGCAGCCAATCGGACCATCCAGGCGCTGAAGCTTTCTTT.

The chain has TRBV21-1 and TRBJ1-4; TRBD1 reflects the table's D call only, with no check against the DNA. TRBV21-1 has pseudogene status. This CDR3 contains 15 residues. The CDR3: CASSSTTATNEKLFF. CDR3 DNA sequence: TGTGCCAGCAGCAGCACGACAGCAACTAATGAAAAACTGTTTTTT.

The V call is TRBV7-6, the J call TRBJ1-4; D perhaps matches TRBD1 (6 bases). Per germline, CDR1 SGHVS and CDR2 FNYEAQ. The V and J ends lost 2 bases and 6 bases respectively, with 13 bases between them. The CDR3 length is 15 residues. CDR3 sequence: CASSLFQGRDEKLFF. CDR3 in DNA: TGTGCCAGCAGCTTATTCCAGGGGAGAGATGAAAAACTGTTTTTT.

The V gene is TRBV5-6, the J gene TRBJ2-2, with TRBD1 matching 9 bases. The V segment lost 1 base and the J segment 4 bases; nucleotides outside the gene matches: 8. The germline gives CDR1 SGHDT, CDR2 YYEEEE. The CDR3 is 17 amino acids. CDR3 DNA: TGTGCCAGCAGCTTGAGGGGACAGGGACGACTCACCGGGGAGCTGTTTTTT. It is translated as CASSLRGQGRLTGELFF.

The CDR3 region has the DNA TGTGCCAGCAGTTACTCCCACGGGAAGTATGGCTACACCTTC. It yields the protein CASSYSHGKYGYTF. This sequence joins TRBV6-6 and TRBJ1-2; D is undetermined. The CDR3 runs 14 residues. Germline-derived CDR1 and CDR2 are MNHNY and SVGAGI (reference sequence). Trimming removed 0 bases at V and 5 bases at J, with 10 bases between.

The rearrangement links TRBV13 to TRBJ1-4, with D unresolved. Germline lookup yields CDR1 PRHDT and CDR2 FYEKMQ (reference sequence). The length of the CDR3 is 13 residues. V dropped 4 bases and J dropped 3 bases, with 6 bases sitting between them. CDR3 DNA: TGTGCCAGCAGCTCCGGGCCTAATGAAAAACTGTTTTTT. Protein: CASSSGPNEKLFF.

V gene TRBV28 combines with J gene TRBJ1-2; TRBD1 is a possible D gene (5 bases). The CDR3 covers 16 residues. Germline CDR1 is MDHEN and CDR2 is SYDVKM. V lost 6 bases to trimming and J lost 4 bases, with 21 bases between them. CDR3 sequence: CASSSVGLGPLYGYTF. The CDR3 DNA follows: TGTGCCAGCAGCTCTGTGGGTTTGGGGCCTCTCTATGGCTACACCTTC.

The chain combines TRBV13 with TRBJ1-1; 10 bases fit TRBD1. The trim removed 1 base at V and 6 bases at J, leaving 5 bases unmatched. CDR1 PRHDT and CDR2 FYEKMQ come from the germline V gene (reference sequence). The CDR3 has 15 amino acids. CDR3 residues: CASSLEGQGIPEAFF. The CDR3 region has the DNA TGTGCCAGCAGCTTAGAGGGACAGGGGATTCCTGAAGCTTTCTTT. Drawing the rest from reference TRBV13 and TRBJ1-1, the complete variable domain is AAGVIQSPRHLIKEKRETATLKCYPIPRHDTVYWYQQGPGQDPQFLISFYEKMQSDKGSIPDRFSAQQFSDYHSELNMSSLELGDSALYFCASSLEGQGIPEAFFGQGTRLTVV.

The J gene is TRBJ2-1, the V gene TRBV23-1, with D maybe TRBD1 (5 bases). TRBV23-1 is an ORF, and what it does is uncertain. The V and J ends lost 0 bases and 7 bases respectively, with 13 bases between them. The CDR3 has 15 residues. The CDR3 region is CASSQSLQGPNEQFF. The CDR3 DNA is TGCGCCAGCAGTCAATCCCTCCAGGGCCCAAATGAGCAGTTCTTC.

This chain joins TRBV4-1 and TRBJ1-1, with D possibly TRBD1 on 6 matching bases. Trimming left V 4 bases short and J 1 base short, with 13 bases between. Per germline, CDR1 MGHRA and CDR2 YSYEKL. The CDR3 contains 15 residues. The CDR3 nucleotides are TGCGCCAGCAGCCCCCAGGGGCGGGAGAACACTGAAGCTTTCTTT. Protein sequence: CASSPQGRENTEAFF.

The rearrangement joins TRBV6-5 to TRBJ1-6; no definite D call. The CDR3 spans 13 residues. Trimming stripped 6 bases from V and 3 bases from J, with 6 bases between. Germline values: CDR1 MNHEY, CDR2 SVGAGI. The CDR3 nucleotides read TGTGCCAGCAGAAACAGCTATAATTCACCCCTCCACTTT. Translated, it gives CASRNSYNSPLHF.

The CDR3 DNA sequence: TGTGCCAGCAGCCTGGGACAGAGTTTCGTCTATGGCTACACCTTC. It encodes CASSLGQSFVYGYTF. This chain connects TRBV5-4 to TRBJ1-2; TRBD1 matches 7 bases. CDR1 and CDR2 (germline): SGHNT, YYREEE (reference sequence). The CDR3 runs 15 residues. The J segment lost 4 bases and the V segment lost 4 bases, leaving 10 bases of the junction unmatched.

The chain joins TRBV30 to TRBJ2-3, with 9 bases that match TRBD2. Trimming removed 1 base from V and 8 bases from J; junction bases left unmatched: 10. The CDR3 runs 15 residues. Germline CDR1 is GTSNPN and CDR2 is SVGIG (reference sequence). CDR3 protein: CAWSGLADPRSTQYF. Here the CDR3 DNA reads TGTGCCTGGAGTGGACTAGCGGACCCTCGGAGTACGCAGTATTTT. Variable domain in full (rest from reference TRBV30 and TRBJ2-3): SQTIHQWPATLVQPVGSPLSLECTVEGTSNPNLYWYRQAAGRGLQLLFYSVGIGQISSEVPQNLSASRPQDRQFILSSKKLLLSDSGFYLCAWSGLADPRSTQYFGPGTRLTVL.

The rearrangement links TRBV7-9 to TRBJ1-2; the D gene is possibly TRBD1 (5 bases). CDR1 is SEHNR, CDR2 FQNEAQ, per germline (reference sequence). CDR3 length equals 12 residues. The V and J ends lost 3 bases and 7 bases respectively, with 9 bases between them. The CDR3 protein is CASSLTAIGYTF. For the CDR3, the DNA is TGTGCCAGCAGCTTGACAGCCATTGGCTACACCTTC.

This clone was counted only a few times. This CDR3 is CASSPNPGLAGVGEQFF. The DNA for the CDR3 is TGTGCCAGCAGCCCAAATCCGGGACTAGCGGGGGTAGGGGAGCAGTTCTTC. The chain combines TRBV11-3 with TRBJ2-1, with TRBD2 matching over 14 bases. CDR1 is SGHNT and CDR2 is YENEEA in the germline V gene. The V gene end was trimmed by 5 bases and the J gene end by 10 bases; junction bases not matched to a gene: 13. This CDR3 comprises 17 residues. Variable domain in full (rest from reference TRBV11-3 and TRBJ2-1): EAGVVQSPRYKIIEKKQPVAFWCNPISGHNTLYWYLQNLGQGPELLIRYENEEAVDDSQLPKDRFSAERLKGVDSTLKIQPAELGDSAVYLCASSPNPGLAGVGEQFFGPGTRLTVL.

This clone was seen just once. The rearrangement links TRBV4-2 to TRBJ1-3, with 7 nucleotides matching TRBD1. This CDR3 is built from 17 residues. The ends lost 1 base at V and 1 base at J; junction bases unmatched: 7. Germline CDR1 LGHNA, CDR2 YNFKEQ. For the CDR3, the DNA is TGTGCCAGCAGCCAAGTCTCGACAGGGTATTCTGGAAACACCATATATTTT. Translated, it gives CASSQVSTGYSGNTIYF.

As DNA, the CDR3 is TGTGCCAGCAGTTTAGGCAGCGGGTTATCTGGGGCCAACGTCCTGACTTTC. It codes for CASSLGSGLSGANVLTF. V gene TRBV27 combines with J gene TRBJ2-6; D might be TRBD2 (6 bases). The CDR3 consists of 17 residues. Per the germline V gene, CDR1 is MNHEY and CDR2 is SMNVEV (reference sequence). V lost 2 bases, J lost 1 base, and 12 bases lay in between. The entire variable domain, with the rest obtained from reference TRBV27 and TRBJ2-6, is as follows: EAQVTQNPRYLITVTGKKLTVTCSQNMNHEYMSWYRQDPGLGLRQIYYSMNVEVTDKGDVPEGYKVSRKEKRNFPLILESPSPNQTSLYFCASSLGSGLSGANVLTFGAGSRLTVL.